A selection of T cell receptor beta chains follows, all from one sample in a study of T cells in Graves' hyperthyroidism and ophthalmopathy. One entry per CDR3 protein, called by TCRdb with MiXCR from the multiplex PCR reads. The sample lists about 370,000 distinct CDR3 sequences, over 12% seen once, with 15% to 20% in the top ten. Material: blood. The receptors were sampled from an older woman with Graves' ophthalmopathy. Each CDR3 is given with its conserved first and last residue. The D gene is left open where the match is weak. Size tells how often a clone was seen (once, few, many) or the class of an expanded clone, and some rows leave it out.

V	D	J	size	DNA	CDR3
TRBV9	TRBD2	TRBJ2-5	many	TGTGCCAGCAGCGCTCAGACTAGCGGGAGAGAGACCCAGTACTTC	CASSAQTSGRETQYF
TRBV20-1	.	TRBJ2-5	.	TGCAGTGCCCAAGGTGGGCAGGCCCGGAAGACCCAGTACTTC	CSAQGGQARKTQYF
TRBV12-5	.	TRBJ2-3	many	TGTGCTAGTGGTTTGGGAGAGGCGGGAACGCAGTATTTT	CASGLGEAGTQYF
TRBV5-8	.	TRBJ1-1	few	TGTGCCAGCAGCCCAAGGACGGAGATTAACACTGAAGCTTTCTTT	CASSPRTEINTEAFF
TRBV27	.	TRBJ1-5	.	TGTGCCAGCAGTTTATACAGTAAGCTAAATAGCAATCAGCCCCAGCATTTT	CASSLYSKLNSNQPQHF
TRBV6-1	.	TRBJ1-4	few	TGTGCCAGCAGTTCGTCGACAGGCGGTGAAAAACTGTTTTTT	CASSSSTGGEKLFF
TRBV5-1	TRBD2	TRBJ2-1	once	TGCGCCAGCAGCTTGGCACCGAGAAACCCAACTAGCGGGAGTTTTGAGCAGTTCTTC	CASSLAPRNPTSGSFEQFF
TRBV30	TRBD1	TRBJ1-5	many	TGTGCCTGGAGTAAAGGGGGCGGTCAGCCCCAGCATTTT	CAWSKGGGQPQHF
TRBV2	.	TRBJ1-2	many	TGTGCCAGCAGTGTTGACCTAAACTATGGCTACACCTTC	CASSVDLNYGYTF
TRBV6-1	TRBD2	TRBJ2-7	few	TGTGCCAGCGGGGGGGGCTACGAGCAGTACTTC	CASGGGYEQYF
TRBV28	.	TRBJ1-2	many	TGTGCCAGCAGTAGCTTGAAGGGGCTGAATGGCTACACCTTC	CASSSLKGLNGYTF
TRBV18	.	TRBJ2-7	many	TGTGCCAGCTCACTACCCACCTACGAGCAGTACTTC	CASSLPTYEQYF
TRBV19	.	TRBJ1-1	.	TGTGCCAGTAGTATTGTTTGGGATACTGAAGCTTTCTTT	CASSIVWDTEAFF
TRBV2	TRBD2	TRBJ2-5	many	TGTGCCAGCAGTGCCTCACGCGCGGGAGGGGAGACCCAGTACTTC	CASSASRAGGETQYF
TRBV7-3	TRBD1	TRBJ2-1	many	TGTGCCAGCAGCGGGGACAGATACAATGAGCAGTTCTTC	CASSGDRYNEQFF
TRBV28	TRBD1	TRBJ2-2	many	TGTGCCAGCAGTCTCCAGGTGCAGGGGGCGAACACCGGGGAGCTGTTTTTT	CASSLQVQGANTGELFF
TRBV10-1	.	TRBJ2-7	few	TGCGCCAGCAGTAAACCCTACGAGCAGTACTTC	CASSKPYEQYF
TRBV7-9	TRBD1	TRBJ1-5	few	TGTGCCAGCAGCCAATATGGGGACAGGGGTGCCAATCAGCCCCAGCATTTT	CASSQYGDRGANQPQHF
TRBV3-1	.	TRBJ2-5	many	TGTGCCAGCAGCCAAGAGGAGGTTCAAGAGACCCAGTACTTC	CASSQEEVQETQYF
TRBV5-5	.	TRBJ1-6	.	TGTGCCAGCAGCTTGGGGGGCAGCATCTCCTATAATTCACCCCTCCACTTT	CASSLGGSISYNSPLHF
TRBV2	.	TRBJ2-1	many	TGTGCCAGCAGAGAATCAGACATCGGAGAGGGGTTCTTC	CASRESDIGEGFF
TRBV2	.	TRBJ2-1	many	TGTGCCAGCATGGGCCGTAGCTCCTACAATGAGCAGTTCTTC	CASMGRSSYNEQFF